This record concerns one T cell receptor beta chain sequence. Seattle's cohort entered during active infection and was followed longitudinally. Authors' analysis steps: Reference gene primer amplification in the assay estimated nucleated cell counts. Using immunoSEQ multiplex PCR, the repertoire was profiled, and TCRdb retains in-frame clones only, with some absent. For V, J and clone size, that table is used; D and trimming come from the DNA. Among 200,000 to 250,000 clones, around 90% were seen once, and the ten largest hold 0.83%. The data originate from a study of blood T cell repertoires in COVID-19. Looking at the study overall: From the United States, Italy and Spain came samples of acute and convalescent COVID-19. In each case, the material was cDNA or gDNA derived from T cells, B-cell-depleted T cells, or PBMCs.

The CDR3 is 14 residues long. The germline CDR1 and CDR2 sequences are WNHNN and SYGVQD (reference sequence). Trimming removed 2 bases from V and 7 bases from J; junction bases left unmatched: 4. This chain connects TRBV10-1 to TRBJ1-4; 7 nucleotides agree with TRBD1. The specimen sequenced was peripheral blood. The sequence derives from a man under 40 with COVID-19, enrolled during active disease. DNA for the CDR3: TGCGCCAGCAGTGAGGAGACAGGGAGTGAAAAACTGTTTTTT. It translates to CASSEETGSEKLFF.